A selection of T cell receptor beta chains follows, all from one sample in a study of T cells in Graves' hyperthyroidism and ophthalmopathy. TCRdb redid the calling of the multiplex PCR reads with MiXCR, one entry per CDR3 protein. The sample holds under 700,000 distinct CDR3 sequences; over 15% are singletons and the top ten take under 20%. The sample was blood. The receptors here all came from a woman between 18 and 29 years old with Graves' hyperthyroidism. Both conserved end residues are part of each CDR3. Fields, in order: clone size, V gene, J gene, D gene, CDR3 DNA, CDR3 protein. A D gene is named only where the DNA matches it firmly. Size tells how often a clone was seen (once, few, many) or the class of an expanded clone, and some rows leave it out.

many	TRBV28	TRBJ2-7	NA	TGTGCCAGCGTGGCGGGTGCCTACGAGCAGTACTTC	CASVAGAYEQYF
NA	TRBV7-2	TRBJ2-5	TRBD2	TGTGCCAGCAGCTCCCCGGGGGGGCTAGCGGGGGGTCCGGAGACCCAGTACTTC	CASSSPGGLAGGPETQYF
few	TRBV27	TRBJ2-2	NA	TGTGCCAGCAGTCAACGACTTTGGGGAGTTGCCGGGGAGCTGTTTTTT	CASSQRLWGVAGELFF
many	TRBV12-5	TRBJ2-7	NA	TGTGCTAGTGGTTTGGTTAACAGCTACGAGCAGTACTTC	CASGLVNSYEQYF
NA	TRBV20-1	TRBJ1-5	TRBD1	TGCAGTGCTAGAGTTCTAGGACAGGGAGACAATCAGCCCCAGCATTTT	CSARVLGQGDNQPQHF
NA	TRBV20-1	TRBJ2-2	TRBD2	TGCAGTGCCGAGGGACTAGCGGGAGTAGCGACCGGGGAGCTGTTTTTT	CSAEGLAGVATGELFF
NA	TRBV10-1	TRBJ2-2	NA	TGCGCCAGCAGGGTTGGTAGCGCCGGGGAGCTGTTTTTT	CASRVGSAGELFF
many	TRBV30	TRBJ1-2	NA	TGTGCCTGGACTAGGGAAAGGGTGTCCGGCTACACCTTC	CAWTRERVSGYTF
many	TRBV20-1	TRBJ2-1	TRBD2	TGCAGTGCTAGGGGGTGGGGTAGCGGGCGCAATGCTGAGCAGTTCTTC	CSARGWGSGRNAEQFF
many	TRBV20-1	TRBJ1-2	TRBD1	TGCAGTGCTAGAGCAGGGGGAACCTATGGCTACACCTTC	CSARAGGTYGYTF
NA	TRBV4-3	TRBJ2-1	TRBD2	TGCGCCAGCAGCCACGAAGCTGGGCGGGGGGCGACCAATGAGCAGTTCTTC	CASSHEAGRGATNEQFF
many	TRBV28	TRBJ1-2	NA	TGTGCCAGCAGTTTAACCAGCGACTATGGCTACACCTTC	CASSLTSDYGYTF
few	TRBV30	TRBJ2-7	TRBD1	TGTGCCTGGAGCACAGGGGAGTACGAGCAGTACTTC	CAWSTGEYEQYF
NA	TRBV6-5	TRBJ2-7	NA	TGTGCCAGCAGTTACCAGGACGATCTGGGATACGAGCAGTACTTC	CASSYQDDLGYEQYF
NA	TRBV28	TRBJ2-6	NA	TGTGCCAGCAGTTTACCTCGATCTGAGCGGACTCTCTCTGGGGCCAACGTCCTGACTTTC	CASSLPRSERTLSGANVLTF
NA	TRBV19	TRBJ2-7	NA	TGTGCCAGTAGTATGGGGGGAGATGCGTACGAGCAGTACTTC	CASSMGGDAYEQYF
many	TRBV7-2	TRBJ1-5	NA	TGTGCCAGCAGCGCCTCTAGCGGGGATGGCAATCAGCCCCAGCATTTT	CASSASSGDGNQPQHF
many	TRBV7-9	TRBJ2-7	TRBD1	TGTGCCAGCAGCCCAAGGGACAGGGGACACGAGCAGTACTTC	CASSPRDRGHEQYF
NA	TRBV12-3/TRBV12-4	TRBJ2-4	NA	TGTGCCAGCAGTTTAGGGGCCGACAGGACCCTAGCCAAAAACATTCAGTACTTC	CASSLGADRTLAKNIQYF
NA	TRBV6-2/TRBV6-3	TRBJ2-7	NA	TGTGCCAGCACCCTCCTGGGGGCTAGAACAGGCGAGCAGTACTTC	CASTLLGARTGEQYF
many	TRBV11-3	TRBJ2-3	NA	TGTGCCAGCAGCTTAATCGGTGCTAGCACAGATACGCAGTATTTT	CASSLIGASTDTQYF
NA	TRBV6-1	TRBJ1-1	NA	TGTGCCAGCAGTACCTACAGGGTTGCAGCTTTCTTT	CASSTYRVAAFF
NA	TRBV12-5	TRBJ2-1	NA	TGTGCTAGTGGTTTGGAAAGGAATGAGCAGTTCTTC	CASGLERNEQFF
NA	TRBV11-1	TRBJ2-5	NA	TGTGCCAGCAGTACGTTGAGGGTGGAGACCCAGTACTTC	CASSTLRVETQYF
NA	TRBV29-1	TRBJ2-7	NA	TGCAGCGTTTCTACAACTTCCTACGAGCAGTACTTC	CSVSTTSYEQYF
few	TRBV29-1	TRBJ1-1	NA	TGCAGCGGTGCCGGTGTAGGGATGAACACTGAAGCTTTCTTT	CSGAGVGMNTEAFF
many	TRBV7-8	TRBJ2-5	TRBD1	TGTGCCAGCAGCTTAGCGCACTCTAGGGGGCAAGTGACCCAGTACTTC	CASSLAHSRGQVTQYF
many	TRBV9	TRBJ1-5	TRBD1	TGTGCCAGCAGCCTGACAGGGAGGAATCAGCCCCAGCATTTT	CASSLTGRNQPQHF
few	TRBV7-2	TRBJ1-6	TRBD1	TGTGCCAGCAGCCAGACAGGGTTTCGGACACCCCTCCACTTT	CASSQTGFRTPLHF
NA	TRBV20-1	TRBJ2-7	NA	TGCAGTGCTAGAGATTCCGCCAGGACCTACGAGCAGTACTTC	CSARDSARTYEQYF
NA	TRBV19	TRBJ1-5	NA	TGTGCCAGTAGTATGAGCCGAAGGGGTAATCAGCCCCAGCATTTT	CASSMSRRGNQPQHF
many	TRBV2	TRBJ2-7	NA	TGTGCCAGCGTGGGCGATTTCTCCTACGAGCAGTACTTC	CASVGDFSYEQYF
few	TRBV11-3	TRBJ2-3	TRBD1	TGTGCCAGCAGCGGGCTACAGGGGGCCGGTACGCAGTATTTT	CASSGLQGAGTQYF
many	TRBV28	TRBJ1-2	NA	TGTGCCAGCAGTTTAACGGTCAGGGTACATGGCTACACCTTC	CASSLTVRVHGYTF
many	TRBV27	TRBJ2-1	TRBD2	TGTGCCAGCAGTTTGAGCGGGATGGGCTACAATGAGCAGTTCTTC	CASSLSGMGYNEQFF
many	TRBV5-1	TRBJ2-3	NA	TGCGCCAGCAGCTTGGTGCTAGTGGATACGCAGTATTTT	CASSLVLVDTQYF
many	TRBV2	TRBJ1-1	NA	TGTGCCAGCAGTATACGGGTAAACACTGAAGCTTTCTTT	CASSIRVNTEAFF
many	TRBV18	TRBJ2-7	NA	TGTGCCAGCAGTCCTCCAGGGTCCTACGAGCAGTACTTC	CASSPPGSYEQYF
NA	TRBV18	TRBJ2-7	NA	TGTGCCAGCTCACTGATGGGGGGCTCCTACGAGCAGTACTTC	CASSLMGGSYEQYF
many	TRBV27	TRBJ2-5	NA	TGTGCCAGCACTCAAGAGACCCAGTACTTC	CASTQETQYF
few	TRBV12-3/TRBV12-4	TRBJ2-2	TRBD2	TGTGCCAGCAGTTTCGTGTTGGGGGGGACTGACACCGGGGAGCTGTTTTTT	CASSFVLGGTDTGELFF
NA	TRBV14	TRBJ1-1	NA	TGTGCCAGCAGCCAAGATAGACAGGAGAACGCTGAAGCTTTCTTT	CASSQDRQENAEAFF